Sequencing of this TCR beta chain was carried out in a study of technical replicates of blood from several donors. CDR1 is LNHDA, CDR2 SQIVND, per germline (reference sequence). The CDR3 is 15 residues long. V lost 1 base and J lost 4, with 12 bases in between. The table came from immunoSEQ multiplex PCR; TCRdb's copy has only in-frame clones and leaves some out. Seen here are about 75,000 clones, about 97% observed once, and the top ten hold around 0.18%. The sequencing sample was made of T cells isolated from PBMCs. This TCR derives from a human donor in good health. This chain links TRBV19 with TRBJ2-3; the D is unclear. DNA for the CDR3: TGTGCCAGTAGTATAGCCTTCCCAGGTGCAGATACGCAGTATTTT. It specifies CASSIAFPGADTQYF. The full variable domain, in which reference TRBV19 and TRBJ2-3 provide the parts outside the CDR3, is DGGITQSPKYLFRKEGQNVTLSCEQNLNHDAMYWYRQDPGQGLRLIYYSQIVNDFQKGDIAEGYSVSREKKESFPLTVTSAQKNPTAFYLCASSIAFPGADTQYFGPGTRLTVL.